This record covers a single TCR beta chain. Antigen unknown. The study drew the donors from its approximately 120-subject validation cohort, separate from the approximately 700-subject first cohort. The data were produced by immunoSEQ multiplex PCR, yet TCRdb's version contains in-frame clones alone and is incomplete. This table has 250,000 to 400,000 clones, 88% appearing once. The source of the sample is a study of cytomegalovirus exposure and HLA in healthy donors. Whole-study findings and limits: Cytomegalovirus association was assigned to about 150 TCR beta chains. It was found in a later analysis that first-cohort TCR clusters tended to co-occur in the 100 to 150 validation repertoires.

The sequencing sample was made of PBMCs. This TCR was sampled from a man aged 25-45 years in good health and CMV-seronegative.

The CDR3 DNA sequence: TGTGCCAGCAGTTTCGGGACAGGCGTCTCCTACGAGCAGTACTTC. Translated: CASSFGTGVSYEQYF. This sequence joins TRBV27 and TRBJ2-7; TRBD1 agrees at 8 bases. Germline CDR1 MNHEY, CDR2 SMNVEV (reference sequence). The CDR3 runs 15 residues. V gave up 3 bases and J gave up 0 bases; unmatched junction bases: 4.